These T cell receptor beta chains were read from a single sample in a study of blood T cell repertoires in COVID-19. Profiling relied on immunoSEQ multiplex PCR, and the TCRdb table lists in-frame clones only, not all of them. The sample consists of about 160,000 clones, over 90% of them appearing once. Sequenced material: peripheral blood. The source of these receptors is a woman in her fifties or sixties with COVID-19, enrolled during active disease. Both conserved end residues are part of each CDR3. Each record gives: CDR3 protein, CDR3 DNA, V gene, J gene, clone size, D gene. D genes are given only for firm matches. A row's size may be missing; if present it is once, few, many or a size class.

CASSVGQNYGYTF,TGTGCCAGCAGCGTAGGACAGAACTATGGCTACACCTTC,TRBV7-9,TRBJ1-2,-,-
CASSQREPMNTEAFF,TGCGCCAGCAGCCAGAGGGAGCCCATGAACACTGAAGCTTTCTTT,TRBV4-1,TRBJ1-1,-,-
CASTPGFLQEKLFF,TGTGCCAGCACCCCAGGGTTTCTTCAGGAAAAACTGTTTTTT,TRBV11-2,TRBJ1-4,-,-
CASSFGTPFQPQHF,TGTGCCAGCAGCTTCGGGACACCCTTTCAGCCCCAGCATTTT,TRBV5-8,TRBJ1-5,-,-
CASSLLQNTEAFF,TGTGCCAGCAGCTTATTACAGAACACTGAAGCTTTCTTT,TRBV11-1,TRBJ1-1,-,-
CASSQDVGQGYGYTF,TGCGCCAGCAGCCAAGATGTCGGACAGGGGTATGGCTACACCTTC,TRBV4-1,TRBJ1-2,-,TRBD1
CAWNPGTPNSYEQYF,TGTGCCTGGAATCCTGGGACACCCAACTCCTACGAGCAGTACTTC,TRBV30,TRBJ2-7,once,-
CASSLTGGDGYTF,TGTGCCAGCAGCTTGACAGGGGGCGACGGCTACACCTTC,TRBV5-4,TRBJ1-2,once,TRBD1
CASSSIVNEQFF,TGTGCCAGCAGTTCAATAGTAAATGAGCAGTTCTTC,TRBV6-2/TRBV6-3,TRBJ2-1,-,-
CASGRGSGNTIYF,TGTGCTAGTGGCAGGGGGTCTGGAAACACCATATATTTT,TRBV12-5,TRBJ1-3,-,TRBD1
CAWSVRRQGNTGELFF,TGTGCCTGGAGTGTACGAAGGCAGGGTAACACCGGGGAGCTGTTTTTT,TRBV30,TRBJ2-2,once,-
CASSPQLGEGSPLHF,TGTGCCAGCAGCCCTCAATTGGGGGAGGGTTCACCCCTCCACTTT,TRBV9,TRBJ1-6,-,-
CASRPQGSSYEQYF,TGTGCCAGCAGACCACAGGGTAGCTCCTACGAGCAGTACTTC,TRBV6-5,TRBJ2-7,-,-
CASPPQGLGLNTEAFF,TGTGCCAGCCCCCCACAGGGTTTGGGTTTGAACACTGAAGCTTTCTTT,TRBV6-6,TRBJ1-1,once,-
CASSPETADSPLHF,TGTGCCAGCTCACCGGAGACGGCCGATTCACCCCTCCACTTT,TRBV18,TRBJ1-6,-,-
CAWTPLLETQYF,TGTGCCTGGACTCCTCTACTAGAGACCCAGTACTTC,TRBV30,TRBJ2-5,-,-
CASSFDSYYGYTF,TGTGCCAGCAGCTTCGACAGCTACTATGGCTACACCTTC,TRBV7-3,TRBJ1-2,once,-
CASSIVAGVSGETQYF,TGTGCCAGTAGTATAGTGGCAGGGGTGTCAGGAGAGACCCAGTACTTC,TRBV19,TRBJ2-5,-,-
CASSFRRGAVRSPLHF,TGTGCCAGCAGCTTCCGGAGGGGAGCAGTTCGATCACCCCTCCACTTT,TRBV7-9,TRBJ1-6,-,-
CASSEQGDQPQHF,TGTGCCAGCAGTGAACAGGGGGATCAGCCCCAGCATTTT,TRBV6-1,TRBJ1-5,-,TRBD1
CASSHIQLAGGLTDTQYF,TGTGCCAGCAGCCACATCCAACTAGCGGGGGGGCTCACAGATACGCAGTATTTT,TRBV3-1/TRBV3-2,TRBJ2-3,once,TRBD2